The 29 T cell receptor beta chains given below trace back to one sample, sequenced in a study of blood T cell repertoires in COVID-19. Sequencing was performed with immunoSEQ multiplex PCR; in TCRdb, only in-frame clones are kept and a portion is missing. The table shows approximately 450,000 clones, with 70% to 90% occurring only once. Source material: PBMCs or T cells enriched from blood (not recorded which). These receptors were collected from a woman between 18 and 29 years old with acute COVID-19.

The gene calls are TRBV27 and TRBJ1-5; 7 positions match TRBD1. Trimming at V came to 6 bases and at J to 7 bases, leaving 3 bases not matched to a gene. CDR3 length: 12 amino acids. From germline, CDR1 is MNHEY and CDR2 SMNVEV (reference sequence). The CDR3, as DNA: TGTGCCAGCAGCTACAGGGGCCAGCCCCAGCATTTT. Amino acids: CASSYRGQPQHF.

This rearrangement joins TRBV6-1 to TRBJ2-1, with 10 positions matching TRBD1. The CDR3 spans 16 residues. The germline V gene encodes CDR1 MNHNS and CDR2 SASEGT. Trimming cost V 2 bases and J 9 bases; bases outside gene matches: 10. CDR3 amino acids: CASSEWTGTGDGEQFF. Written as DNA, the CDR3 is TGTGCCAGCAGTGAATGGACCGGGACAGGGGACGGTGAGCAGTTCTTC.

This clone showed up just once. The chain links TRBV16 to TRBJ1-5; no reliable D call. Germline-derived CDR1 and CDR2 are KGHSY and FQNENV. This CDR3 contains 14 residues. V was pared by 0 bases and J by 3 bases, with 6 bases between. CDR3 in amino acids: CASSQSGINQPQHF. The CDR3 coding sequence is TGTGCCAGCAGCCAATCCGGTATCAATCAGCCCCAGCATTTT.

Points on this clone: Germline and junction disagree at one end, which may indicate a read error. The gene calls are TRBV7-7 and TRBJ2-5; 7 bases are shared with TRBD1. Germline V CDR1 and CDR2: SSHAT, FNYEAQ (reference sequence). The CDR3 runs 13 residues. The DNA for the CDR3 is TGTGCTAGCAGCCCGGGACAGCAAGAGACCCAGTACTTC. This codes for CASSPGQQETQYF.

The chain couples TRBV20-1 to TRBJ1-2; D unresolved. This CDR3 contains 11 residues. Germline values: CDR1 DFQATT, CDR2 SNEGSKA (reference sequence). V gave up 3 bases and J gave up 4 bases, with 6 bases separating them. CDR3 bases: TGCAGTGCTAGTACGGTCTATGGCTACACCTTC. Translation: CSASTVYGYTF.

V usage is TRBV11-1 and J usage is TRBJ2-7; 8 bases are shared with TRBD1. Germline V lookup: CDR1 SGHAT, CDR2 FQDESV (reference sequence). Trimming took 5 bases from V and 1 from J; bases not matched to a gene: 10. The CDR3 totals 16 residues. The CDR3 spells CASSQSGDRRSYEQYF. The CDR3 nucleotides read TGTGCCAGCAGCCAGTCGGGGGACAGGCGTTCCTACGAGCAGTACTTC.

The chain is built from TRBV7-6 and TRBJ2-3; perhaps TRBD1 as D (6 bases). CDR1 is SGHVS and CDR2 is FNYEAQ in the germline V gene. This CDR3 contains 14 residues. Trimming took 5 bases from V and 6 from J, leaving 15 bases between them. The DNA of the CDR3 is TGTGCCAGCAGCGGTGGACAGAGCCCCGATACGCAGTATTTT. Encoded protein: CASSGGQSPDTQYF.

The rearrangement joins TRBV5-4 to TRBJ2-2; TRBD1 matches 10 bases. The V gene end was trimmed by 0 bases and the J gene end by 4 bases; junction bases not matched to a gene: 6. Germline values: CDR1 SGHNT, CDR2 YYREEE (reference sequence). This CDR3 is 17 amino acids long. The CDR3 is CASSLARGTGVTGELFF. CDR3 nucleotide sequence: TGTGCCAGCAGCTTGGCCCGAGGGACAGGGGTCACCGGGGAGCTGTTTTTT.

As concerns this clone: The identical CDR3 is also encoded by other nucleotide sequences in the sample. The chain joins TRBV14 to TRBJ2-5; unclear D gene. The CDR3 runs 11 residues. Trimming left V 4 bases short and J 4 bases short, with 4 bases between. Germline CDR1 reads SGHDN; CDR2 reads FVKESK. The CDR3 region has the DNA TGTGCCAGCAGCCCCGGAGAGACCCAGTACTTC. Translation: CASSPGETQYF.

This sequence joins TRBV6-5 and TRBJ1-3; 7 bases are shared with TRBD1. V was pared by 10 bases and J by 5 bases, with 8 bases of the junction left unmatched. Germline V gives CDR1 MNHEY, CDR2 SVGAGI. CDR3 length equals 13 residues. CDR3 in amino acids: CATQKTGRNTIYF. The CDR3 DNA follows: TGTGCCACCCAAAAGACAGGGAGAAACACCATATATTTT.

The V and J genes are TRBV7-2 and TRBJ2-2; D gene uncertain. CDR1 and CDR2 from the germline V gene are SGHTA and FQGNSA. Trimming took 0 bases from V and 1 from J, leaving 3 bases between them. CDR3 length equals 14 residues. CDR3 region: CASSLAVNTGELFF. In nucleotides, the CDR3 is TGTGCCAGCAGCTTAGCCGTGAACACCGGGGAGCTGTTTTTT.

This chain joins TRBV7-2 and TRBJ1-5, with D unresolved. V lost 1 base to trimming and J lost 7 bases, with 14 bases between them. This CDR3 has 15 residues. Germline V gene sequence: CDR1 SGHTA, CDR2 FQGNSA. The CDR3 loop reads CASSLDSGLRQPQHF. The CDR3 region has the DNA TGTGCCAGCAGCTTAGATAGTGGGCTTCGGCAGCCCCAGCATTTT.

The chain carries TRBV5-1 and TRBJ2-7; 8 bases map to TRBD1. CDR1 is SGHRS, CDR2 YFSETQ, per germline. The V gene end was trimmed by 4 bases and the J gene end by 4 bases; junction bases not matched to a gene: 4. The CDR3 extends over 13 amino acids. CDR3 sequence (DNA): TGCGCCAGCAGCGTGGACAGGGCATACGAGCAGTACTTC. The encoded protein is CASSVDRAYEQYF.

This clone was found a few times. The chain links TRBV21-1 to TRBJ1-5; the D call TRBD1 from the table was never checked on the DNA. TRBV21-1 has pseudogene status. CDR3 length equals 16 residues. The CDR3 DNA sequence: TGTGCCAGCACCGCTCGGGGACAGGGGTTTAATCAGCCCCAGCATTTT. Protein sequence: CASTARGQGFNQPQHF.

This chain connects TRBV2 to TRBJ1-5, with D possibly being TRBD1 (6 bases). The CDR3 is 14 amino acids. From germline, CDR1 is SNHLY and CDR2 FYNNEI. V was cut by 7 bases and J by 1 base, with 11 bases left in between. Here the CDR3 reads CASKRGTSNQPQHF. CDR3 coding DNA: TGTGCCAGCAAGAGGGGGACGAGCAATCAGCCCCAGCATTTT.

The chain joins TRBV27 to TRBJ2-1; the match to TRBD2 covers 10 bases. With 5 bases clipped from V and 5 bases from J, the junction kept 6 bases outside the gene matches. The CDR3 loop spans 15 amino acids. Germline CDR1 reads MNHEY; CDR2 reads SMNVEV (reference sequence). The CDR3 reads CASSPLAGVDNEQFF. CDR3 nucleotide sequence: TGTGCCAGCAGTCCTCTAGCGGGAGTGGACAATGAGCAGTTCTTC.

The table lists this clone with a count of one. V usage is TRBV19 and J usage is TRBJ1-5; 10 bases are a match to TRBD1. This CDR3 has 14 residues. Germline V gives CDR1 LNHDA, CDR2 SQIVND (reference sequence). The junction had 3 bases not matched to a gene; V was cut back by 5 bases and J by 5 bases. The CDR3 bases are TGTGCCAGTAGTCTTGGACAGGGGGATCAGCCCCAGCATTTT. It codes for CASSLGQGDQPQHF.

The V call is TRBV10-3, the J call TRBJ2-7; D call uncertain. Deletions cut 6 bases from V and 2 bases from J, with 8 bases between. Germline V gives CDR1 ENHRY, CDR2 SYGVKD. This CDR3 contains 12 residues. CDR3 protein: CAIRNTTYEQYF. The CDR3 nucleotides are TGTGCCATCAGGAACACTACCTACGAGCAGTACTTC.

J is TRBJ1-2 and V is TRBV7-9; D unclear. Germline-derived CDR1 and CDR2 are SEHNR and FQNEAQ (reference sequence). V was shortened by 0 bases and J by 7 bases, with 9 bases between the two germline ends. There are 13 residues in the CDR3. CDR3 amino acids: CASSLARLGGYTF. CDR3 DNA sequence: TGTGCCAGCAGCTTAGCCCGACTGGGTGGCTACACCTTC.

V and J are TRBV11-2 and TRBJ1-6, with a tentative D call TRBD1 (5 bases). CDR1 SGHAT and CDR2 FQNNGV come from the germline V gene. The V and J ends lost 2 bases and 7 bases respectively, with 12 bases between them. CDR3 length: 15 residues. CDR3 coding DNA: TGTGCCAGCAGCTTAATTCCAGGGAACAATTCACCCCTCCACTTT. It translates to CASSLIPGNNSPLHF.

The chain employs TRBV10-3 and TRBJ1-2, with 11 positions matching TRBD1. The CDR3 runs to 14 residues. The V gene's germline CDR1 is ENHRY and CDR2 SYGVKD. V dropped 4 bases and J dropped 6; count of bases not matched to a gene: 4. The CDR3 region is CAISGTGGGDGYTF. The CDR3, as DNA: TGTGCCATCAGTGGGACAGGGGGCGGAGATGGCTACACCTTC.

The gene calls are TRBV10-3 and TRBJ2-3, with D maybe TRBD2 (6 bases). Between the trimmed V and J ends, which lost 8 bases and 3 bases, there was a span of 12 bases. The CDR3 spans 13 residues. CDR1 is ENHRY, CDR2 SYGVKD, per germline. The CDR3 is CAIGGSGTDTQYF. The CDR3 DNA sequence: TGTGCCATCGGGGGGTCAGGGACAGATACGCAGTATTTT.

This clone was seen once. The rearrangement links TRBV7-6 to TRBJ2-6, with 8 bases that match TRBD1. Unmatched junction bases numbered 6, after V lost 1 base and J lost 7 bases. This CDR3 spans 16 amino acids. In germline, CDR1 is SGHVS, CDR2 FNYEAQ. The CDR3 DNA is TGTGCCAGCAGCTTAGTGGGAGGACAGGGAGCCAACGTCCTGACTTTC. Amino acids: CASSLVGGQGANVLTF.

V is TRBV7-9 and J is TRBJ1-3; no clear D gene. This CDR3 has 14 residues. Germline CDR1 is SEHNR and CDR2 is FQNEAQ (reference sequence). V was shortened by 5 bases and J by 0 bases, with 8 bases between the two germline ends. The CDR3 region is CASSHSSSGNTIYF. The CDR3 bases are TGTGCCAGCAGCCACAGTAGCTCTGGAAACACCATATATTTT.

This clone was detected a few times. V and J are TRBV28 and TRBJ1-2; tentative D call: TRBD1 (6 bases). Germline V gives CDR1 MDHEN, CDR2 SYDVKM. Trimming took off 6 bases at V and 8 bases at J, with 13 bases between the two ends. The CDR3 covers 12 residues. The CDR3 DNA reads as TGTGCCAGCAGCTCAGGGGCGCCAGGCTACACCTTC. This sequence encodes CASSSGAPGYTF.

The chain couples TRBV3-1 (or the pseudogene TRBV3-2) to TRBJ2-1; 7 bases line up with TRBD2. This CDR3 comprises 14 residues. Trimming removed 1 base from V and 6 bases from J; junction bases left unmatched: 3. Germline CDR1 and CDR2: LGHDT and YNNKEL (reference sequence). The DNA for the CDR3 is TGTGCCAGCAGCCAAGGGGGGGGATTCAATGAGCAGTTCTTC. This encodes CASSQGGGFNEQFF.

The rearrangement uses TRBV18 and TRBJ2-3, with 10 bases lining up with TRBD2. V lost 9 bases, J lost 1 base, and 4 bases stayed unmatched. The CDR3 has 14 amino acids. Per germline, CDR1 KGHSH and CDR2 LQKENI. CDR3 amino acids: CASRGLAGTDTQYF. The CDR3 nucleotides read TGTGCCAGTAGAGGACTAGCGGGCACAGATACGCAGTATTTT.

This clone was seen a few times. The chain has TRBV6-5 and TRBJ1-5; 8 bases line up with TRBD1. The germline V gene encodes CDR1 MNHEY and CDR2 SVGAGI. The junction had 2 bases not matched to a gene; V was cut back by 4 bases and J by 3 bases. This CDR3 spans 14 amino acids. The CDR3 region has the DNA TGTGCCAGCAGTTTGACAGGGGCCAATCAGCCCCAGCATTTT. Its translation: CASSLTGANQPQHF.

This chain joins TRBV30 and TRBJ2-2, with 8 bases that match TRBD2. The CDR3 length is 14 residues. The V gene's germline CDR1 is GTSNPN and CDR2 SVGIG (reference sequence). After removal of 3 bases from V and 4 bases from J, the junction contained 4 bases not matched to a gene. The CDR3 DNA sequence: TGTGCCTGGAGGTCGGGAGGGGCCACCGGGGAGCTGTTTTTT. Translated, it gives CAWRSGGATGELFF. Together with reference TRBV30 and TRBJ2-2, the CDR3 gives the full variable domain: SQTIHQWPATLVQPVGSPLSLECTVEGTSNPNLYWYRQAAGRGLQLLFYSVGIGQISSEVPQNLSASRPQDRQFILSSKKLLLSDSGFYLCAWRSGGATGELFFGEGSRLTVL.